This T cell receptor (beta chain) comes out of a study of neurological immune-mediated disorders. Study results and limitations: Expanded clones shared no CDR3 amino acid sequences across subjects, suggesting private repertoires in all groups.

The sample holds many counts of this clonotype. Antigen unknown. Libraries used 2 million unsorted PBMCs kept frozen in RNAlater. By 5'RACE with 10-nucleotide random UMIs, the cDNA was made. Every sequencing run returned over 190 million TCR-beta sequences, which were derived from 15-18 subjects. TCRdb processed the 5' RACE reads anew with MiXCR; each CDR3 protein has one entry. The profile shows roughly 30,000 distinct CDR3 sequences, 4.6% of them singletons. Input material: PBMCs. The source is a young man in good health.

The CDR3 bases are TGCAGTGCGCAGGAAGATTACACTGAAGCTTTCTTT. This translates into CSAQEDYTEAFF. The rearrangement uses TRBV20-1 and TRBJ1-1; D remains ambiguous. Trimming stripped 6 bases from V and 3 bases from J, with 11 bases between. From germline, CDR1 is DFQATT and CDR2 SNEGSKA (reference sequence). This CDR3 is built from 12 residues.